The text below deals with one T cell receptor (beta chain). Its specificity is not known. These data originate in a study of T cell responses to AZD1222 COVID-19 vaccine. Study results and caveats: Only six or seven AZD1222 recipients tested seropositive at baseline.

The table came from immunoSEQ multiplex PCR; TCRdb's copy has only in-frame clones and leaves some out. The repertoire holds about 78,000 clones, around nine tenths seen once, with more than 2.5% in the top ten. This TCR was sampled from an adult who received the AZD1222 COVID-19 vaccine. This sample comprised peripheral blood, obtained 28 days after the second AZD1222 dose.

The CDR3 region is CASSLTWTGRDEQYF. The CDR3 coding sequence is TGTGCCAGCAGCTTAACGTGGACAGGGCGTGACGAGCAGTACTTC. The chain has TRBV11-3 and TRBJ2-7; TRBD1 agrees at 8 bases. Germline CDR1 is SGHNT and CDR2 is YENEEA. The CDR3 totals 15 residues. Trimming cost V 2 bases and J 5 bases; bases outside gene matches: 8.